Below are 22 T cell receptor beta chains sequenced from a single sample in a study of cytomegalovirus exposure and HLA in healthy donors. This table comes from immunoSEQ multiplex PCR, and its TCRdb copy is limited to in-frame clones, with some not included. The sample has a few hundred thousand clones, 75% to 90% seen once. Sequenced sample: PBMCs. All receptors derive from a young woman in good health and CMV-seronegative.

The CDR3 region is CASSLELFDTQYF. Written as DNA, the CDR3 is TGTGCCAGCAGCTTAGAGCTATTCGATACGCAGTATTTT. The genes are TRBV7-6 and TRBJ2-3, with D unresolved. CDR1 and CDR2 from the germline V gene are SGHVS and FNYEAQ. Trimming removed 1 base at V and 6 bases at J, with 8 bases between. The CDR3 totals 13 residues.

This clone showed up just once. J is TRBJ2-6 and V is TRBV6-6; TRBD1 is a possible D gene (7 bases). The CDR3 loop spans 15 amino acids. V lost 4 bases, J lost 4 bases, and 11 bases lay in between. Germline loops: CDR1 MNHNY, CDR2 SVGAGI (reference sequence). CDR3 region: CASSSTGRGANVLTF. The CDR3 DNA sequence: TGTGCCAGCAGTTCGACAGGGAGGGGGGCCAACGTCCTGACTTTC.

V gene TRBV27 combines with J gene TRBJ2-1, with TRBD1 identical over 11 bases. The germline V gene encodes CDR1 MNHEY and CDR2 SMNVEV (reference sequence). The CDR3 extends over 13 amino acids. The V and J ends lost 10 bases and 7 bases, in that order; junction bases with no gene match: 6. CDR3 sequence reads: CATGQGAPNEQFF. The DNA for the CDR3 is TGTGCCACCGGACAGGGGGCCCCTAATGAGCAGTTCTTC.

V is TRBV30 and J is TRBJ1-2; D is unresolved. This CDR3 has 13 residues. The germline V and J ends were trimmed by 2 bases and 5 bases, with 12 bases remaining between them. CDR1 is GTSNPN and CDR2 is SVGIG in the germline V gene (reference sequence). The CDR3 nucleotides read TGTGCCTGGAGTCCGGGGAGGGATTATGGCTACACCTTC. The encoded protein is CAWSPGRDYGYTF.

CDR3 amino acids: CASSFQGARRSYGYTF. DNA for the CDR3: TGTGCCAGCAGTTTCCAGGGGGCGCGACGCTCCTATGGCTACACCTTC. This rearrangement joins TRBV2 to TRBJ1-2; 8 bases match TRBD1. The CDR3 consists of 16 residues. Germline lookup yields CDR1 SNHLY and CDR2 FYNNEI. V shed 5 bases, J shed 4 bases, and the junction held 12 bases outside the gene matches.

J is TRBJ2-2 and V is TRBV27; the D is unclear. The CDR3 is 15 amino acids. Trimming cost V 5 bases and J 1 base, with 11 bases left between them. The germline gives CDR1 MNHEY, CDR2 SMNVEV (reference sequence). The CDR3 nucleotides are TGTGCCAGCAGTCCTCGATTACAGAACACCGGGGAGCTGTTTTTT. It translates to CASSPRLQNTGELFF.

V gene TRBV9 combines with J gene TRBJ2-3; D gene unclear. The CDR3 covers 14 residues. Germline values: CDR1 SGDLS, CDR2 YYNGEE. The V end lost 4 bases, the J end lost 2 bases, and 11 bases lay between the germline ends. CDR3 in DNA: TGTGCCAGCAGCCCGTCGGTCCTCACAGATACGCAGTATTTT. Its translation is CASSPSVLTDTQYF.

V and J are TRBV21-1 and TRBJ1-5; the D call of TRBD1 is as the table states it, not checked on the DNA. TRBV21-1 is tagged as a pseudogene. This CDR3 has 17 residues. The CDR3 protein is CASSQRRGANSNQPQHF. CDR3 coding DNA: TGTGCCAGCAGCCAACGTAGGGGCGCCAATAGCAATCAGCCCCAGCATTTT.

This chain joins TRBV18 and TRBJ1-1; D gene unclear. Germline V gene sequence: CDR1 KGHSH, CDR2 LQKENI. There are 16 residues in the CDR3. Between the trimmed V and J ends, which lost 3 bases and 2 bases, there was a span of 16 bases. DNA of the CDR3: TGTGCCAGCTCACCCCTAGATCCGGGAAGTAACACTGAAGCTTTCTTT. Encoded protein: CASSPLDPGSNTEAFF.

This rearrangement joins TRBV4-1 to TRBJ2-7; 7 positions match TRBD1. The CDR3 runs 15 residues. Germline V gene lookup returns CDR1 MGHRA and CDR2 YSYEKL. The junction had 4 bases not matched to a gene; V was cut back by 0 bases and J by 2 bases. Written as DNA, the CDR3 is TGCGCCAGCAGCCAAGATCGTGGGACAGCCTACGAGCAGTACTTC. As protein: CASSQDRGTAYEQYF.

The J gene is TRBJ2-7, the V gene TRBV21-1; the table names TRBD1, a call not compared with the DNA. TRBV21-1 is labeled a pseudogene. The CDR3 spans 17 residues. The CDR3 coding sequence is TGTGCCAGCAGCAAAGCCTGCTCGGACACCGCTTCCTACGAGCAGTACTTC. Protein: CASSKACSDTASYEQYF.

This chain connects TRBV5-1 to TRBJ2-7, with TRBD2 matching 12 bases. This CDR3 region has 17 residues. Germline CDR1 SGHRS, CDR2 YFSETQ. With V trimmed by 4 bases and J by 6 bases, 14 bases remained unmatched. The CDR3 DNA reads TGCGCCAGCAGCCGTACTAGCGGGAGGCCGGCTGATCGCGAGCAGTACTTC. Protein sequence: CASSRTSGRPADREQYF.

The rearrangement links TRBV6-4 to TRBJ2-1, with TRBD2 matching 8 bases. The CDR3 runs 15 residues. V shed 3 bases, J shed 7 bases, and the junction held 8 bases outside the gene matches. Looked up from germline, CDR1 is MRHNA and CDR2 is SNTAGT. CDR3 in amino acids: CASSELADLTNEQFF. The CDR3 DNA reads TGTGCCAGCAGTGAACTAGCGGACCTTACGAATGAGCAGTTCTTC.

As for this clone: The sample has other DNA sequences that encode this CDR3 too. This chain links TRBV9 with TRBJ2-1, with 7 bases lining up with TRBD1. J was trimmed by 7 bases and V by 0 bases; bases with no gene match: 4. This CDR3 has 14 residues. CDR1 is SGDLS, CDR2 YYNGEE, per germline. CDR3: CASSVDRGRNEQFF. In DNA form, the CDR3 reads TGTGCCAGCAGCGTAGACAGGGGTAGGAATGAGCAGTTCTTC.

The CDR3 DNA is TGTGCCAGCAGTTTATTCCCGCGGGGCTACACCTTC. Amino acids: CASSLFPRGYTF. The chain joins TRBV28 to TRBJ1-2; D is uncertain. There are 12 residues in the CDR3. The ends were cut back, 1 base at V and 8 bases at J, with 8 bases in the middle. Per germline, CDR1 MDHEN and CDR2 SYDVKM.

CDR3 residues: CASSPDRGFLYEQYF. DNA for the CDR3: TGTGCCAGCAGTCCGGACAGGGGGTTCCTCTACGAGCAGTACTTC. The V gene is TRBV6-5, the J gene TRBJ2-7, with 10 bases aligning to TRBD1. The CDR3 sequence is 15 residues long. The germline V gene encodes CDR1 MNHEY and CDR2 SVGAGI. V shed 5 bases, J shed 3 bases, and the junction held 7 bases outside the gene matches.

This sequence joins TRBV7-2 and TRBJ1-1; 8 bases match TRBD1. With 7 bases clipped from V and 5 bases from J, the junction kept 3 bases outside the gene matches. The CDR3 sequence is 12 residues long. Germline-derived CDR1 and CDR2 are SGHTA and FQGNSA. The CDR3 loop is CASTHRGTEAFF. In DNA form, the CDR3 reads TGTGCCAGCACACACAGGGGGACTGAAGCTTTCTTT.

The J gene is TRBJ1-6, the V gene TRBV5-1, with 9 bases aligning to TRBD1. The CDR3 covers 17 residues. Germline loops: CDR1 SGHRS, CDR2 YFSETQ. The V gene end was trimmed by 3 bases and the J gene end by 9 bases; junction bases not matched to a gene: 13. The CDR3 protein is CASSWGTRQGGPSPLHF. The CDR3 coding sequence is TGCGCCAGCAGCTGGGGTACCCGACAGGGGGGACCTTCACCCCTCCACTTT.

This chain connects TRBV6-1 to TRBJ1-1, with D hard to call. Trimming shortened V by 7 bases and J by 6 bases, and 12 bases separated the two germline ends. The V gene's germline CDR1 is MNHNS and CDR2 SASEGT. The CDR3 spans 12 residues. CDR3 sequence reads: CASTGDSAEAFF. The CDR3 region has the DNA TGTGCCAGCACCGGAGATAGCGCTGAAGCTTTCTTT.

CDR3 residues: CAWSISGAQYF. The CDR3 DNA follows: TGTGCCTGGAGTATAAGCGGGGCCCAGTACTTC. The J gene is TRBJ2-5, the V gene TRBV30; 7 positions match TRBD2. Losses at the gene ends were 2 bases for V and 9 bases for J; bases not matched to a gene: 3. Germline CDR1 is GTSNPN and CDR2 is SVGIG (reference sequence). The CDR3 totals 11 residues.

The genes are TRBV6-1 and TRBJ2-2, with TRBD1 identical over 7 bases. Germline V gene lookup returns CDR1 MNHNS and CDR2 SASEGT. Trimming took 7 bases from V and 8 from J; bases not matched to a gene: 13. The CDR3 is made up of 15 amino acids. The CDR3 DNA sequence: TGTGCCAGCATCACCTCAGGGACAGCAATAGGGGAGCTGTTTTTT. This codes for CASITSGTAIGELFF.

V is TRBV9 and J is TRBJ1-4, with unresolved D. Germline-derived CDR1 and CDR2 are SGDLS and YYNGEE. The CDR3 is 15 amino acids. V was cut by 3 bases and J by 2 bases, with 11 bases left in between. CDR3 nucleotide sequence: TGTGCCAGCAGCGGGACGGGATTCACTAATGAAAAACTGTTTTTT. Amino acid sequence: CASSGTGFTNEKLFF.